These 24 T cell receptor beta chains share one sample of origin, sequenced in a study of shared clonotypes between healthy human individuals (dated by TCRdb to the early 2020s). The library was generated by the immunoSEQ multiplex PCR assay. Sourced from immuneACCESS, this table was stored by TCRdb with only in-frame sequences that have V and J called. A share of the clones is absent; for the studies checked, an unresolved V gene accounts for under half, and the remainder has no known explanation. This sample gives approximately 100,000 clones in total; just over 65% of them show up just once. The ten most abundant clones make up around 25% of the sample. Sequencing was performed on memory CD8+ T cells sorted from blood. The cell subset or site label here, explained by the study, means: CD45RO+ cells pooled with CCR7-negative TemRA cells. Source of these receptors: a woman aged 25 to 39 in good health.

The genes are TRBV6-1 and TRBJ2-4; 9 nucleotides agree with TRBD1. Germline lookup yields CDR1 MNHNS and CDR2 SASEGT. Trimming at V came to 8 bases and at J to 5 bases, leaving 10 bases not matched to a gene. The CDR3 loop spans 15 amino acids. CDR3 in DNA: TGTGCCAGCGGTATCGGGGACAGGGCTCAAAACATTCAGTACTTC. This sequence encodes CASGIGDRAQNIQYF.

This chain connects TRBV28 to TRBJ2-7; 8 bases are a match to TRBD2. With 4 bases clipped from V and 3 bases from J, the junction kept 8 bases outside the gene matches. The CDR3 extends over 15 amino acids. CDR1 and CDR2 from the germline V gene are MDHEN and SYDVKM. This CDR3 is CASSSTGTRFYEQYF. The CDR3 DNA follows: TGTGCCAGCAGTTCAACCGGGACTAGGTTCTACGAGCAGTACTTC. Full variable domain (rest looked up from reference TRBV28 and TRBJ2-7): DVKVTQSSRYLVKRTGEKVFLECVQDMDHENMFWYRQDPGLGLRLIYFSYDVKMKEKGDIPEGYSVSREKKERFSLILESASTNQTSMYLCASSSTGTRFYEQYFGPGTRLTVT.

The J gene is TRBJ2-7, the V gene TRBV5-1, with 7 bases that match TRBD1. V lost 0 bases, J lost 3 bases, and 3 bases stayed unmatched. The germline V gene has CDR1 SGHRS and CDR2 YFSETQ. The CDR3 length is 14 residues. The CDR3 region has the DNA TGCGCCAGCAGCTTGGCTACAGGGGTCTACGAGCAGTACTTC. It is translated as CASSLATGVYEQYF. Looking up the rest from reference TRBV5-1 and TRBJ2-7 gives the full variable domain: KAGVTQTPRYLIKTRGQQVTLSCSPISGHRSVSWYQQTPGQGLQFLFEYFSETQRNKGNFPGRFSGRQFSNSRSEMNVSTLELGDSALYLCASSLATGVYEQYFGPGTRLTVT.

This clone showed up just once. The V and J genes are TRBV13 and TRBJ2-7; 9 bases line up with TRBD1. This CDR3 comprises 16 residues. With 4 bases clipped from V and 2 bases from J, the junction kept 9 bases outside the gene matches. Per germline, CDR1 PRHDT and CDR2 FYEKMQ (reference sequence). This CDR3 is CASSSHRGQDPYEQYF. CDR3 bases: TGTGCCAGCAGCTCACACAGGGGGCAGGACCCCTACGAGCAGTACTTC.

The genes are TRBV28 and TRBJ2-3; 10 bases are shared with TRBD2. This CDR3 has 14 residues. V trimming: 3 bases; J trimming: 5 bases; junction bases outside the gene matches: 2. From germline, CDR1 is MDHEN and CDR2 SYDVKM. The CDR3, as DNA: TGTGCCAGCAGTTTCCGACTAGCGGGAGATACGCAGTATTTT. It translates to CASSFRLAGDTQYF.

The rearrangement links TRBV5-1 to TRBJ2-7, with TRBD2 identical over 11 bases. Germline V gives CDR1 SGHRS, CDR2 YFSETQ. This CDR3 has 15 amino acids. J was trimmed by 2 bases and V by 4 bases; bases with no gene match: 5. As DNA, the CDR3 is TGCGCCAGCAGCAAGGGGACTAGCGGAGCCTACGAGCAGTACTTC. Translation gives CASSKGTSGAYEQYF.

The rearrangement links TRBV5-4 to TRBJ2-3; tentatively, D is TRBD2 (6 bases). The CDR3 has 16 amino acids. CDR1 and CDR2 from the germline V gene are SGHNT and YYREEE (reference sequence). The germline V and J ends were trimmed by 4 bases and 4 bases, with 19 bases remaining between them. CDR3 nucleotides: TGTGCCAGCAGCGGATTTGGGGACGGAGGGGCAGATACGCAGTATTTT. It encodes CASSGFGDGGADTQYF.

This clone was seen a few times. The CDR3 DNA reads as TGTGCCAGTAGAGACAGGACAGGACGAACCGGGGAGCTGTTTTTT. It specifies CASRDRTGRTGELFF. The rearrangement links TRBV19 to TRBJ2-2, with TRBD1 matching 7 bases. Per germline, CDR1 LNHDA and CDR2 SQIVND (reference sequence). This CDR3 comprises 15 residues. V shed 6 bases, J shed 5 bases, and the junction held 9 bases outside the gene matches.

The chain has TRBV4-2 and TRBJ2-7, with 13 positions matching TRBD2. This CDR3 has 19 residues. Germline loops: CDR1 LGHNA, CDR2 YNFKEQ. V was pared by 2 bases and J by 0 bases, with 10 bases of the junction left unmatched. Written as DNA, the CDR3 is TGTGCCAGCAGCCAAAGGAGACGACTAGCGGGGGGAAGCTCCTACGAGCAGTACTTC. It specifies CASSQRRRLAGGSSYEQYF.

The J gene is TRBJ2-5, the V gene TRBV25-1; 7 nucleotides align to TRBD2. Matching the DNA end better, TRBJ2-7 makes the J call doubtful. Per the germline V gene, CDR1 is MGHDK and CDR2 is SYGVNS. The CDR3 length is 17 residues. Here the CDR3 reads CASSESPAGTTIYEQYF. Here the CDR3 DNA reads TGTGCCAGCAGTGAATCCCCGGCCGGGACTACCATTTACGAGCAGTACTTC.

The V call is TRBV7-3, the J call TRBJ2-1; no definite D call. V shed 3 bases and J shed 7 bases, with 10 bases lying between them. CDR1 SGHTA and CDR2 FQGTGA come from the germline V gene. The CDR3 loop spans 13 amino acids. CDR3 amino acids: CASSFVPGNEQFF. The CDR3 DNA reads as TGTGCCAGCAGCTTCGTTCCAGGAAATGAGCAGTTCTTC.

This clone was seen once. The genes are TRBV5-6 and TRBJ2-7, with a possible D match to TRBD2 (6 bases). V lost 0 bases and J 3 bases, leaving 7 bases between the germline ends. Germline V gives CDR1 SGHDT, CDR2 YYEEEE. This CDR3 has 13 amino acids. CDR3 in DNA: TGTGCCAGCAGCTTGGTGCGGGGCTACGAGCAGTACTTC. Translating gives CASSLVRGYEQYF.

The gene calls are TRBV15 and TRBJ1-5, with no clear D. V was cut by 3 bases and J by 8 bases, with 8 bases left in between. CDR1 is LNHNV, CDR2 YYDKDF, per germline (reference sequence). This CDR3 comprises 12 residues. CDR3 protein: CATSSFGEPQHF. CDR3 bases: TGTGCCACCAGCAGCTTTGGGGAGCCCCAGCATTTT.

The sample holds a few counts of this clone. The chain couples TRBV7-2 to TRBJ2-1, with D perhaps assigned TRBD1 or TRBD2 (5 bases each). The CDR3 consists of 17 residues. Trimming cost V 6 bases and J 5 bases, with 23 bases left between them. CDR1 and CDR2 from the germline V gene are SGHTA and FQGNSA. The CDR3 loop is CASRPSSGISEDNEQFF. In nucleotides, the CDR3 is TGTGCCAGCAGACCCTCTTCAGGGATTAGCGAGGACAATGAGCAGTTCTTC.

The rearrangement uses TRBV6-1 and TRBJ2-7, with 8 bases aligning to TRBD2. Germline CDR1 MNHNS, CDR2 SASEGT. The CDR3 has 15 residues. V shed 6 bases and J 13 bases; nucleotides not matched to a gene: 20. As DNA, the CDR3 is TGTGCCAGCAGCCTCGCTATAGCGGGGCCTTTTTCCCTCTACTTC. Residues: CASSLAIAGPFSLYF.

The CDR3 here is CASSELSGTGGYGYTF. CDR3 bases: TGTGCCAGCAGTGAATTATCGGGGACAGGGGGCTATGGCTACACCTTC. The chain joins TRBV25-1 to TRBJ1-2; 11 bases agree with TRBD1. The CDR3 covers 16 residues. The V segment lost 1 base and the J segment 4 bases; nucleotides outside the gene matches: 5. From germline, CDR1 is MGHDK and CDR2 SYGVNS.

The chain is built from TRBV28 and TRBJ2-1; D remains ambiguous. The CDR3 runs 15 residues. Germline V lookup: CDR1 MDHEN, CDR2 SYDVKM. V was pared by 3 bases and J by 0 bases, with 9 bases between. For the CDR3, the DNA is TGTGCCAGCAGTTTCTTGAGGAGCTCCTACAATGAGCAGTTCTTC. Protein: CASSFLRSSYNEQFF.

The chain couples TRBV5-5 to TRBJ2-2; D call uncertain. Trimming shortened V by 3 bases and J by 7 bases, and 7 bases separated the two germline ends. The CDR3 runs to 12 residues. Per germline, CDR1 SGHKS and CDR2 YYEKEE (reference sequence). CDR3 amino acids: CASSSSGGELFF. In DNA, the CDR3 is TGTGCCAGCAGCTCATCGGGCGGGGAGCTGTTTTTT.

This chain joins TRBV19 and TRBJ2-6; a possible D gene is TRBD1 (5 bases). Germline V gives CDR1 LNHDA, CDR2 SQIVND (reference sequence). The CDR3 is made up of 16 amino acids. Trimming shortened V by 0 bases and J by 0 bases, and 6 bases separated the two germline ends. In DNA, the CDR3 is TGTGCCAGTAGTATAGATCAGGGCTCTGGGGCCAACGTCCTGACTTTC. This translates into CASSIDQGSGANVLTF.

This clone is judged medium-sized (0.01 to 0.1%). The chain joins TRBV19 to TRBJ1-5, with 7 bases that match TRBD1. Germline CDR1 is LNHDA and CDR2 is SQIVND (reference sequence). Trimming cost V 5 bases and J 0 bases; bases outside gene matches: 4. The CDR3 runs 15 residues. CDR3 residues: CASSVWDSSNQPQHF. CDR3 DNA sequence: TGTGCCAGTAGTGTCTGGGACAGTAGCAATCAGCCCCAGCATTTT. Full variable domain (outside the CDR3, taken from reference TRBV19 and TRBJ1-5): DGGITQSPKYLFRKEGQNVTLSCEQNLNHDAMYWYRQDPGQGLRLIYYSQIVNDFQKGDIAEGYSVSREKKESFPLTVTSAQKNPTAFYLCASSVWDSSNQPQHFGDGTRLSIL.

The CDR3 region has the DNA TGTGCCAGCAGTTTATGGCGGACAGTTATCAATGAGCAGTTCTTC. It yields the protein CASSLWRTVINEQFF. V is TRBV27 and J is TRBJ2-1; possibly TRBD1 for D (6 bases). Germline CDR1 is MNHEY and CDR2 is SMNVEV (reference sequence). The CDR3 contains 15 residues. The V end lost 1 base, the J end lost 6 bases, and 13 bases lay between the germline ends.

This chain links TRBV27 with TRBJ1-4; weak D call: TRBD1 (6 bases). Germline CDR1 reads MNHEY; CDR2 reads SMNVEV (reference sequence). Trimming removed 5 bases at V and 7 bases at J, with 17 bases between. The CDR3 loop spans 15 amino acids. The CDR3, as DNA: TGTGCCAGCAGTCCCTTCGGACAGAATGGTGAAAAACTGTTTTTT. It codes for CASSPFGQNGEKLFF.

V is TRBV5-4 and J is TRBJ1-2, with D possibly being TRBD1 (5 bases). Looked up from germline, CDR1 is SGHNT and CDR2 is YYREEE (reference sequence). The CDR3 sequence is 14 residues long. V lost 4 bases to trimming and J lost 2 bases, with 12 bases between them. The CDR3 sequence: CASSPGDQNYGYTF. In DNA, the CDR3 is TGTGCCAGCAGCCCCGGGGACCAAAACTATGGCTACACCTTC. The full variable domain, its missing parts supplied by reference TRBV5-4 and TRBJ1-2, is ETGVTQSPTHLIKTRGQQVTLRCSSQSGHNTVSWYQQALGQGPQFIFQYYREEENGRGNFPPRFSGLQFPNYSSELNVNALELDDSALYLCASSPGDQNYGYTFGSGTRLTVV.

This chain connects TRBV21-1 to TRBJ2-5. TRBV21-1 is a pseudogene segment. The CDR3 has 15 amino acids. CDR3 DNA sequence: TGTGCCAGCACCCTGACCGTCGCCAAAGGTGAGACCCAGTACTTC. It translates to CASTLTVAKGETQYF.